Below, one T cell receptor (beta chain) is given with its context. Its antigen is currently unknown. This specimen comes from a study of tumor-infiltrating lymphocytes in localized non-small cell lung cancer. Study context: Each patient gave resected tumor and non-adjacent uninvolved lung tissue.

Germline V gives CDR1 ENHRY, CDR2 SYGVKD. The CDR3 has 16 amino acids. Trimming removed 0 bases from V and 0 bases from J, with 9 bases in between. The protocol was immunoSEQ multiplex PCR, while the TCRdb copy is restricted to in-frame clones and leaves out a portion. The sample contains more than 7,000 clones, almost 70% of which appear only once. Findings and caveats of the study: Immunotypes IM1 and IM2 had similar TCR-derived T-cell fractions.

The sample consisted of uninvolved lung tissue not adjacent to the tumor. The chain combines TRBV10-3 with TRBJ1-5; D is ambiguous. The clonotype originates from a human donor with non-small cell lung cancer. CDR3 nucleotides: TGTGCCATCAGTGAGTCGGCAGCGTATAGCAATCAGCCCCAGCATTTT. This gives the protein CAISESAAYSNQPQHF.